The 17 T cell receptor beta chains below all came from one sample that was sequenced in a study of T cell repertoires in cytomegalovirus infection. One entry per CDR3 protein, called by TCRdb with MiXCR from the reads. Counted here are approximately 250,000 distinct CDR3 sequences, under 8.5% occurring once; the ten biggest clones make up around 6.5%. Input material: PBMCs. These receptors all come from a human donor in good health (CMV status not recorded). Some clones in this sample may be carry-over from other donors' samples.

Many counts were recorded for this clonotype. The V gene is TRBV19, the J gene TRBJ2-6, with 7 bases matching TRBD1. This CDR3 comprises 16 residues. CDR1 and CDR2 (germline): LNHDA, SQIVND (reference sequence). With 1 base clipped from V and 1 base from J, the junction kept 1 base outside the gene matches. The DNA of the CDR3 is TGTGCCAGTAGTATAGGACAGGGATCTGGGGCCAACGTCCTGACTTTC. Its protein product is CASSIGQGSGANVLTF.

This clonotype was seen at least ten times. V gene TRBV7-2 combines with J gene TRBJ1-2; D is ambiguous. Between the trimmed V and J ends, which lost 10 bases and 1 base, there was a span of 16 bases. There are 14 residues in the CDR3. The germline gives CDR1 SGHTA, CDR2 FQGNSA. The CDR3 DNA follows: TGTGCCACCCCCAACCGGCGGGGTAACTATGGCTACACCTTC. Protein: CATPNRRGNYGYTF.

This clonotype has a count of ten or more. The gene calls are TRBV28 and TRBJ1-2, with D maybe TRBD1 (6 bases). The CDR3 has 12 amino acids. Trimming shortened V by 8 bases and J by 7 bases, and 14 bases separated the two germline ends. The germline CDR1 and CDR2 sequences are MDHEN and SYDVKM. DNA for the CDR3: TGTGCCAGCTTACAGGGCCGAGGTGGCTACACCTTC. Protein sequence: CASLQGRGGYTF.

The CDR3 is CSVDTGASYGYTF. DNA of the CDR3: TGCAGCGTTGACACAGGGGCTAGCTATGGCTACACCTTC. The chain couples TRBV29-1 to TRBJ1-2, with TRBD1 identical over 7 bases. V shed 3 bases, J shed 4 bases, and the junction held 5 bases outside the gene matches. This CDR3 is 13 amino acids long. The germline V gene encodes CDR1 SQVTM and CDR2 ANQGSEA.

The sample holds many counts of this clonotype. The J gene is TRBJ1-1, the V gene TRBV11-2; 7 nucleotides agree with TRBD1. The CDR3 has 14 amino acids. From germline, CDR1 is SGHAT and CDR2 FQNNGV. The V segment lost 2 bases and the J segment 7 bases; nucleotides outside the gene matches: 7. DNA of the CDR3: TGTGCCAGCAGCTTACTTCGGGGACAGCTTGAAGCTTTCTTT. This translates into CASSLLRGQLEAFF.

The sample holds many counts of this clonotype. The CDR3: CASSQEAEPDKDEQFF. Here the CDR3 DNA reads TGTGCCAGCAGCCAAGAAGCAGAGCCAGATAAAGATGAGCAGTTCTTC. This chain links TRBV3-1 with TRBJ2-1; no clear D. Germline-derived CDR1 and CDR2 are LGHDT and YNNKEL (reference sequence). The CDR3 contains 16 residues. The V end lost 0 bases, the J end lost 8 bases, and 17 bases lay between the germline ends.

CDR3 amino acids: CSARVRGYGYTF. CDR3 coding DNA: TGCAGTGCTAGAGTTAGGGGCTATGGCTACACCTTC. This chain connects TRBV20-1 to TRBJ1-2; D is possibly TRBD1 (5 bases). CDR1 and CDR2 (germline): DFQATT, SNEGSKA (reference sequence). The V end was cut by 1 base, the J end by 4 bases, with 7 bases between. The CDR3 is 12 amino acids.

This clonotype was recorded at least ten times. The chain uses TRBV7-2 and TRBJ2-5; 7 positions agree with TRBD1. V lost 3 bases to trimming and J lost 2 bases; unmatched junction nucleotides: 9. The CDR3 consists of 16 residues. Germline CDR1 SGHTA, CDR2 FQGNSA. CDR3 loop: CASSFPPGTAQETQYF. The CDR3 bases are TGTGCCAGCAGCTTCCCACCCGGGACAGCTCAAGAGACCCAGTACTTC.

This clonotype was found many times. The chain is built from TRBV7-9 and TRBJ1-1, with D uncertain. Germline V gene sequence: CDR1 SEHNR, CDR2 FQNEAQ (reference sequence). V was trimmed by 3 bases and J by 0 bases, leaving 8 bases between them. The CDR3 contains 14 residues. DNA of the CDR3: TGTGCCAGCAGCTTCCGGGATCTGAACACTGAAGCTTTCTTT. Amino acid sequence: CASSFRDLNTEAFF. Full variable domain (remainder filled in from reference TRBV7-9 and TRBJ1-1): DTGVSQNPRHKITKRGQNVTFRCDPISEHNRLYWYRQTLGQGPEFLTYFQNEAQLEKSRLLSDRFSAERPKGSFSTLEIQRTEQGDSAMYLCASSFRDLNTEAFFGQGTRLTVV.

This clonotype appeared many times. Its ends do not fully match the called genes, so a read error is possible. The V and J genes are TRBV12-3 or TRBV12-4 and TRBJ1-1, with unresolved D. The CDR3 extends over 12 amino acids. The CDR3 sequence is CASSLSSSTAYF. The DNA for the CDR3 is TGTGCCAGCAGTTTAAGTTCGAGCACAGCGTACTTT.

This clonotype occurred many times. The CDR3 DNA reads as TGTGCCAGCAGCTTGGACAGGGGGCGAAATTCACCCCTCCACTTT. Translation gives CASSLDRGRNSPLHF. This chain links TRBV7-2 with TRBJ1-6, with TRBD1 matching over 11 bases. The junction had 2 bases not matched to a gene; V was cut back by 3 bases and J by 7 bases. Germline CDR1 is SGHTA and CDR2 is FQGNSA. The CDR3 is 15 residues long.

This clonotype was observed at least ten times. The CDR3, as DNA: TGTGCCACCAGTGACCGAAGACAGGGGGCGAACCACGAGCAGTACTTC. Its protein is CATSDRRQGANHEQYF. The V and J genes are TRBV24-1 and TRBJ2-7; 10 bases fit TRBD1. J gave up 5 bases and V 4 bases, and 10 bases lay outside the gene matches. The germline CDR1 and CDR2 sequences are KGHDR and SFDVKD. This CDR3 region has 16 residues.

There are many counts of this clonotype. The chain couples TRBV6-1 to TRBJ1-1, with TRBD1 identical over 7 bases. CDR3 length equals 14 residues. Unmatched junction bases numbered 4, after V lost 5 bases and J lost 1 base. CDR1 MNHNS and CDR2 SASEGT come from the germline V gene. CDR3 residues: CASSRQGANTEAFF. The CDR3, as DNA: TGTGCCAGCAGTCGACAGGGAGCGAACACTGAAGCTTTCTTT.

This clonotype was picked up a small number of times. This chain's CDR3 is CSANKGGTSYEQYF. CDR3 DNA sequence: TGCAGTGCGAACAAGGGGGGGACCTCCTACGAGCAGTACTTC. This chain uses TRBV20-1 with TRBJ2-7; possible D gene TRBD2, 7 bases. Germline loops: CDR1 DFQATT, CDR2 SNEGSKA (reference sequence). V was cut by 6 bases and J by 0 bases, with 15 bases left in between. The CDR3 sequence is 14 residues long.

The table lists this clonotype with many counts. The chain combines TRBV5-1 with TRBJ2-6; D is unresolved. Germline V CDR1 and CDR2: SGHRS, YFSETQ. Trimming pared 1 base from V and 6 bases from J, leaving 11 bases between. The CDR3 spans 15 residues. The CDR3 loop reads CASSLSSSSANVLTF. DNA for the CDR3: TGCGCCAGCAGCTTGAGCAGCTCATCGGCCAACGTCCTGACTTTC.

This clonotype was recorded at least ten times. The CDR3 DNA sequence: TGTGCCAGCAGCTTTTTAAGGGACGGCACAGATACGCAGTATTTT. Protein: CASSFLRDGTDTQYF. The chain has TRBV7-2 and TRBJ2-3, with D tentatively TRBD1 or TRBD2 (5 bases each). Per the germline V gene, CDR1 is SGHTA and CDR2 is FQGNSA. This CDR3 has 15 amino acids. Trimming pared 3 bases from V and 1 base from J, leaving 11 bases between. The whole variable domain, filled in from reference TRBV7-2 and TRBJ2-3, reads GAGVSQSPSNKVTEKGKDVELRCDPISGHTALYWYRQSLGQGLEFLIYFQGNSAPDKSGLPSDRFSAERTGGSVSTLTIQRTQQEDSAVYLCASSFLRDGTDTQYFGPGTRLTVL.

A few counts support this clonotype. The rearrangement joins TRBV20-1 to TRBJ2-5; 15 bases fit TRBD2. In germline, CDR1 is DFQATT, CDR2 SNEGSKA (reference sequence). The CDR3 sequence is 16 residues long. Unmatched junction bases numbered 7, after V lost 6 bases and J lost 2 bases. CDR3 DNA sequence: TGCAGTGCCGACGGACTAGCGGGGGGGGGGCAAGAGACCCAGTACTTC. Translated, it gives CSADGLAGGGQETQYF.